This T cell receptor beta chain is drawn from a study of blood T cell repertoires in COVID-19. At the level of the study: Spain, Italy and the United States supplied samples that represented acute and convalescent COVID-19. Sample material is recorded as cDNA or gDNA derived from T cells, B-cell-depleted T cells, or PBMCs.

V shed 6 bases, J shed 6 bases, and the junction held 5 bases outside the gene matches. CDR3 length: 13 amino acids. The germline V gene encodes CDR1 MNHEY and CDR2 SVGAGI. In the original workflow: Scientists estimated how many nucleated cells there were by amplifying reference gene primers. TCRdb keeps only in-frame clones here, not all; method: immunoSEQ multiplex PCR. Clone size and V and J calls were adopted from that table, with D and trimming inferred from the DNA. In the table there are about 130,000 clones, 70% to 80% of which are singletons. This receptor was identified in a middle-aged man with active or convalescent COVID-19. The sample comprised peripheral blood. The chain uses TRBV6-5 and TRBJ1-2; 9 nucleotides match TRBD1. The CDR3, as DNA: TGTGCCAGCAGCCCGGACAGGGGAAATGGCTACACCTTC. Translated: CASSPDRGNGYTF.